This T cell receptor (beta chain) was observed in a study of T cell changes during pregnancy in multiple sclerosis. The germline V and J ends were trimmed by 5 bases and 0 bases, with 5 bases remaining between them. This CDR3 is 13 amino acids long. Germline V gives CDR1 LNHDA, CDR2 SQIVND (reference sequence). The data were produced by immunoSEQ multiplex PCR, yet TCRdb's version contains in-frame clones alone and is incomplete. The sample has over 55,000 clones; approximately 92% are singletons. This specimen consisted of peripheral blood, obtained in the first trimester of pregnancy. V and J are TRBV19 and TRBJ1-5; no reliable D call. The receptor was isolated from a female donor with multiple sclerosis, enrolled in a pregnancy study. The CDR3 DNA is TGTGCCAGTAGTGTCAATAGCAATCAGCCCCAGCATTTT. It specifies CASSVNSNQPQHF.